This T cell receptor beta chain was documented in a study of blood T cell repertoires in COVID-19. Study-level background: The study drew acute and convalescent COVID-19 samples from the United States, Italy and Spain.

V was clipped by 2 bases and J by 1 base; unmatched bases: 3. Germline V lookup: CDR1 SGHTS, CDR2 YDEGEE. This CDR3 has 15 residues. Generated by immunoSEQ multiplex PCR, the TCRdb table keeps only in-frame clones and is missing some. The table lists around 330,000 clones, approximately 90% of them singletons. Study members were between about 18 and 89 years old and lived in fewer than 30 US regions. The chain carries TRBV5-8 and TRBJ1-3, with 7 bases lining up with TRBD1. The sequencing sample was made of PBMCs or T cells enriched from blood (not recorded which). The sequence was obtained from a woman between 18 and 29 years old who had recovered from COVID-19. CDR3 DNA sequence: TGTGCCAGCAGCTTTCCAGGGGGGTCTGGAAACACCATATATTTT. The encoded protein is CASSFPGGSGNTIYF.